Given below is one T cell receptor (beta chain) in context. Its antigen remains unidentified. Qualities for individual bases were not recorded, and no much larger clone is one base off. This sample stems from a study of cytomegalovirus exposure and HLA in healthy donors (TCRdb year 2017). For the study in its entirety: According to a later analysis, one platform produced both the roughly 130 validation repertoires and the approximately 600 repertoires of the first cohort. In addition to the first cohort of 666 subjects, a separate validation cohort of 130 or so different subjects was used. The study aimed to test whether cataloging public T cell receptors could reveal signatures of past pathogen exposure. The study combined high-throughput TCR immunosequencing, statistical association of individual TCRs with disease status, and machine learning to predict cytomegalovirus infection status. Study-level results and caveats: Of the cluster scores, 94% were above 0 in a later analysis, which found that TCRs clustered in the first cohort also tended to co-occur in the 95 to 150 validation repertoires. While some public TCRs were present in many individuals, most TCR sequences turned up only very rarely across donors. In the study, around 160 TCR beta chains were listed as associated with cytomegalovirus. The classifier was reported to diagnose cytomegalovirus status with high specificity and sensitivity in both the original cohort and the validation cohort. A few of the identified cytomegalovirus-associated TCR beta chains were confirmed in vitro to be specific for cytomegalovirus antigens. A later analysis lacked HLA typing for the validation cohort, so it scored co-occurrence in that cohort across all 120 repertoires. The authors suggested that the approach could potentially be extended to other disease states and immunological phenotypes.

Trimming accounts for 3 bases at V and 2 bases at J, while the number of junction bases matched to no gene is 4. The germline V gene (reference sequence) supplies CDR1 SEHNR and CDR2 FQNEAQ. From the cysteine up to the phenylalanine, the CDR3 has a length of 14 residues. Only the CDR3 DNA stays, 42 bases, in frame from base 1. Library method: the immunoSEQ multiplex PCR assay. The authors' analysis ran thus. To diagnose cytomegalovirus status from the catalog of TCR beta chain sequences, a statistical classification framework was built. Sourced from immuneACCESS, this table was stored by TCRdb with only in-frame sequences that have V and J called. A share of the clones is absent; for the studies checked, an unresolved V gene accounts for under half, and the remainder has no known explanation. From that table come the V and J calls and clone size; the DNA was used to work out D and trimming. The sample data list 150,000 to 200,000 clones, and about 85% of these were observed just once. The ten largest clones capture around a sixth of the sample.

The donors were included in the validation cohort of some 110 subjects, a group kept apart from the approximately 650-subject first cohort. The TCR was taken from a man aged 18 to 29 in good health and CMV-seropositive. Sequenced sample: PBMCs. This chain is built from TRBV7-9 and TRBJ2-7; TRBD2 aligns with 7 central bases. The base sequence is TGTGCCAGCAGCTTGGGGGAGGGAACCTACGAGCAGTACTTC. This encodes CASSLGEGTYEQYF.